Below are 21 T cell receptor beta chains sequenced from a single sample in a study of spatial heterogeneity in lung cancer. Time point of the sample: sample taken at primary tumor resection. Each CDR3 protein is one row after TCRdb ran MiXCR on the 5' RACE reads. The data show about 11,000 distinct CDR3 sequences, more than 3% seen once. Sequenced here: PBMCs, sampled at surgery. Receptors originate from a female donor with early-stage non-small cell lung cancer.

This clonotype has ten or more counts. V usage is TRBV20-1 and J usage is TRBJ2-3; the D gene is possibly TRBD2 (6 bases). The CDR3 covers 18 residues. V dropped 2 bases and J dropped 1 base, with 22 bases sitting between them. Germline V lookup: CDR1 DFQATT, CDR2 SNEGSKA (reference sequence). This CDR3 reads CSARFGAGTLPGTDTQYF. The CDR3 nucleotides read TGCAGTGCTAGATTTGGGGCAGGGACTCTTCCTGGCACAGATACGCAGTATTTT.

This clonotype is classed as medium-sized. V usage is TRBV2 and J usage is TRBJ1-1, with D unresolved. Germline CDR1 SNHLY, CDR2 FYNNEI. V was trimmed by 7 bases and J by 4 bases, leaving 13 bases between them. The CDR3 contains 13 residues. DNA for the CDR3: TGTGCCAGCACCTCCGGGGAGGGCACTGAAGCTTTCTTT. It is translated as CASTSGEGTEAFF.

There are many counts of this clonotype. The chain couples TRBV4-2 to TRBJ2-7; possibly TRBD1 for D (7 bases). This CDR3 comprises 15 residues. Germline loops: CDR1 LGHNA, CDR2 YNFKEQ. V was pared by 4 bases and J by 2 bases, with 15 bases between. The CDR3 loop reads CASSPLQGEAYEQYF. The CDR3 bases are TGTGCCAGCAGCCCGCTTCAGGGGGAGGCCTACGAGCAGTACTTC.

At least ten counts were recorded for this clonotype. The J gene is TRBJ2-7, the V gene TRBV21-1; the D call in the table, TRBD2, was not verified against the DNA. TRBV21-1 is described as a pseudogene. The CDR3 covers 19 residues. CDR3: CASSKVEREPPRPSYEQYF. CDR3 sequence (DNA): TGTGCCAGCAGCAAAGTTGAGCGGGAGCCCCCCCGCCCCTCCTACGAGCAGTACTTC.

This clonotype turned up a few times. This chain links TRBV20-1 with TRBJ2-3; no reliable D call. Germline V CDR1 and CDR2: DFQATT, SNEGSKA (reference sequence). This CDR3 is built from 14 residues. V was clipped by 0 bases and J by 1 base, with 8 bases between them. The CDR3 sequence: CSARDWSRTDTQYF. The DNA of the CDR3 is TGCAGTGCTAGAGATTGGAGTCGCACAGATACGCAGTATTTT.

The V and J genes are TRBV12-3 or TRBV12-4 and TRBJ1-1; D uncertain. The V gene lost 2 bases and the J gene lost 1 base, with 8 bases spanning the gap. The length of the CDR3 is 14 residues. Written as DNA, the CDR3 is TGTGCCAGCAGTTTAATCGCAGAGAACACTGAAGCTTTCTTT. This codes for CASSLIAENTEAFF.

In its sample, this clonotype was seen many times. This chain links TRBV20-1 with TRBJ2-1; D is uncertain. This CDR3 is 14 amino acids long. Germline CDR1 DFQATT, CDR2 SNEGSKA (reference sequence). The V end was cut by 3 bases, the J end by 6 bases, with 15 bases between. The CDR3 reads CSASLTPPLNEQFF. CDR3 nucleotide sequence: TGCAGTGCTAGTTTGACTCCTCCCCTCAATGAGCAGTTCTTC.

Written as DNA, the CDR3 is TGTGCCAGCAGGCTCATAGCGGGAGGCATGTCTACAGATACGCAGTATTTT. Its protein is CASRLIAGGMSTDTQYF. This chain joins TRBV28 and TRBJ2-3; TRBD2 aligns across 10 bases. CDR3 length: 17 residues. Germline V gene data show CDR1 as MDHEN and CDR2 as SYDVKM. Germline trimming cut 6 bases from V and 3 bases from J; bases unmatched to any gene: 12.

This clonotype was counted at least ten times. This CDR3 is CASSFGSLDQAFF. The CDR3 DNA follows: TGTGCCAGCAGCTTTGGCAGTCTAGATCAAGCTTTCTTT. This chain uses TRBV7-9 with TRBJ1-1; no reliable D call. The CDR3 loop spans 13 amino acids. Germline CDR1 SEHNR, CDR2 FQNEAQ (reference sequence). Trimming cost V 3 bases and J 9 bases, with 14 bases left between them.

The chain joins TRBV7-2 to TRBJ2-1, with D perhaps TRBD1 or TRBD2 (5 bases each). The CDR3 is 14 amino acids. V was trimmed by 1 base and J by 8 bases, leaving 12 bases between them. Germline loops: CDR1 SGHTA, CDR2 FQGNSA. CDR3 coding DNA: TGTGCCAGCAGCTTAGAGGCCGGGACGGATGAGCAGTTCTTC. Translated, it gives CASSLEAGTDEQFF.

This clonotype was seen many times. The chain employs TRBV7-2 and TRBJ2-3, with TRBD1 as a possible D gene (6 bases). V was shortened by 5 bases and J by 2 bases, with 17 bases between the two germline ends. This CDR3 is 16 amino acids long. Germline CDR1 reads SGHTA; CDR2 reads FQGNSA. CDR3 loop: CASSGGEGRITDTQYF. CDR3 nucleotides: TGTGCCAGCAGCGGGGGCGAGGGGCGTATCACAGATACGCAGTATTTT.

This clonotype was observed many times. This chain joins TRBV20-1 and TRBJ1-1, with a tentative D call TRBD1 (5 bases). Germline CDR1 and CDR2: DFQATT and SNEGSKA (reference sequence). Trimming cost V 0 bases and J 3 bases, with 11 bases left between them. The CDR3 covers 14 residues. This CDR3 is CSAREAGWDTEAFF. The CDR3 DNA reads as TGCAGTGCTAGAGAGGCAGGGTGGGACACTGAAGCTTTCTTT.

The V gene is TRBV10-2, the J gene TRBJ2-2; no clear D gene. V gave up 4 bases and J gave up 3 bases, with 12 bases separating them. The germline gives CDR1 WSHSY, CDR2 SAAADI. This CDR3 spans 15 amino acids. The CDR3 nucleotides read TGCGCCAGCAGTGGTGTTAGTCCACACACCGGGGAGCTGTTTTTT. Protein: CASSGVSPHTGELFF.

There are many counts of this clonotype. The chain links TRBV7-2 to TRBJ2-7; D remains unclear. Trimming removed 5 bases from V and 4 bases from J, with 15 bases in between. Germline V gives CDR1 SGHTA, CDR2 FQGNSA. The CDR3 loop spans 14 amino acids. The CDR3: CASSVDNAPYEQYF. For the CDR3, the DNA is TGTGCCAGCAGCGTCGATAATGCTCCTTACGAGCAGTACTTC.

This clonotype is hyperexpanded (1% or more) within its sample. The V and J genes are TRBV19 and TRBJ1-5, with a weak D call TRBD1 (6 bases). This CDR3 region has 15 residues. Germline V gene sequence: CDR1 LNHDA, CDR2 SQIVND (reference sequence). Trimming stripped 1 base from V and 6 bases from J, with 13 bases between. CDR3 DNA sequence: TGTGCCAGTAGTATAGGAGGGGGAGGCGGTCAGCCCCAGCATTTT. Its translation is CASSIGGGGGQPQHF.

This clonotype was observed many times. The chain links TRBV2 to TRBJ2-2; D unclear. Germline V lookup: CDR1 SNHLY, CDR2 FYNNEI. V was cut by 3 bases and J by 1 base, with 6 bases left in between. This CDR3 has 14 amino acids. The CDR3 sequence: CASSDRENTGELFF. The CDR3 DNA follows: TGTGCCAGCAGTGATAGGGAGAACACCGGGGAGCTGTTTTTT.

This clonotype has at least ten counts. The DNA of the CDR3 is TGTGCCAGCAGCCGGACAGGATCTAATGAAAAACTGTTTTTT. Encoded protein: CASSRTGSNEKLFF. V and J are TRBV7-9 and TRBJ1-4, with TRBD1 identical over 7 bases. The V and J ends lost 5 bases and 3 bases, in that order; junction bases with no gene match: 3. Per germline, CDR1 SEHNR and CDR2 FQNEAQ (reference sequence). The CDR3 loop spans 14 amino acids.

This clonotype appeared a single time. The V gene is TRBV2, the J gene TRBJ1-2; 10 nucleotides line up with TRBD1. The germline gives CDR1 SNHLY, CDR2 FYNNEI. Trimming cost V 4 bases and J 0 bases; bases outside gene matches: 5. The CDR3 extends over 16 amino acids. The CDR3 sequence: CASSGLDRGTNYGYTF. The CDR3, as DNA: TGTGCCAGCAGTGGATTGGACAGGGGGACTAACTATGGCTACACCTTC.

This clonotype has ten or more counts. The CDR3: CASSLEEGAKNIQYF. The CDR3, as DNA: TGTGCCAGCAGCTTAGAGGAGGGGGCCAAAAACATTCAGTACTTC. This chain links TRBV7-8 with TRBJ2-4, with a weak D call TRBD2 (6 bases). The germline V and J ends were trimmed by 1 base and 1 base, with 8 bases remaining between them. The germline CDR1 and CDR2 sequences are SGHVS and FQNEAQ. This CDR3 contains 15 residues.

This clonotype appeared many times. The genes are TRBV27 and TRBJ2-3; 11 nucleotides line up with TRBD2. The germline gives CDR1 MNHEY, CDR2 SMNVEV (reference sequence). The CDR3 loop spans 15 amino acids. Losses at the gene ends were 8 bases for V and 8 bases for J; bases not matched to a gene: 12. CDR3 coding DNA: TGTGCCAGCGGGTCTTTAGCGGGGGGGCCTGGTACGCAGTATTTT. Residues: CASGSLAGGPGTQYF.

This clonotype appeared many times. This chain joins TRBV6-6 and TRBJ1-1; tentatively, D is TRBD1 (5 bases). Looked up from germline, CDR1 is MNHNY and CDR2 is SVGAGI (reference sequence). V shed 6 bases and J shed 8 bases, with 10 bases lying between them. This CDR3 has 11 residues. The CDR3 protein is CASSYGGEAFF. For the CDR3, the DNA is TGTGCCAGCAGCTACGGGGGAGAAGCTTTCTTT.